The rows below give T cell receptor beta chains drawn from one sample of a study of T cells in Graves' hyperthyroidism and ophthalmopathy. TCRdb analysed the multiplex PCR reads with MiXCR anew, one entry per CDR3 protein. The data hold 400,000 to 500,000 distinct CDR3 sequences, with about 15% observed a single time. Material: blood. The receptors stem from a man aged 18 to 35 with Graves' ophthalmopathy. CDR3s include the opening cysteine and the closing phenylalanine or tryptophan. D genes are given only for firm matches. Clone size is shown for a subset of rows, as once, few, many or a class of expanded clone.

CDR3 protein	CDR3 DNA	D gene	clone size	J gene	V gene
CASSPSSPETQYF	TGTGCCAGCAGTCCCTCCTCCCCAGAGACCCAGTACTTC	NA	NA	TRBJ2-5	TRBV27
CASSPGGQYGYTF	TGTGCCAGCTCCCCCGGGGGACAGTATGGCTACACCTTC	TRBD1	many	TRBJ1-2	TRBV18
CATSGPIVGAGRETQYF	TGTGCCACCAGCGGCCCGATCGTGGGGGCAGGTCGAGAGACCCAGTACTTC	NA	many	TRBJ2-5	TRBV24-1
CASDLGPIPSSYNEQFF	TGTGCTAGTGACCTAGGTCCGATACCGAGCTCCTACAATGAGCAGTTCTTC	NA	many	TRBJ2-1	TRBV12-5
CASSPSTGYTGELFF	TGCGCCAGCAGCCCATCAACAGGGTACACCGGGGAGCTGTTTTTT	NA	many	TRBJ2-2	TRBV5-1
CASSKSGGGSTDTQYF	TGTGCCAGCAGCAAATCGGGGGGAGGTAGCACAGATACGCAGTATTTT	TRBD2	many	TRBJ2-3	TRBV7-9
CSARGAGQGGTDTQYF	TGCAGTGCTAGAGGGGCGGGACAGGGCGGCACAGATACGCAGTATTTT	TRBD1	many	TRBJ2-3	TRBV20-1
CASSLSWQNNEQFF	TGTGCCAGCAGTTTATCGTGGCAGAACAATGAGCAGTTCTTC	NA	many	TRBJ2-1	TRBV27
CASSQRQGPRYF	TGTGCCAGCAGCCAACGACAGGGGCCCCGGTATTTT	TRBD1	many	TRBJ2-3	TRBV3-1
CASSFGGGGTGELFF	TGTGCCAGCAGTTTTGGCGGGGGAGGGACCGGGGAGCTGTTTTTT	TRBD2	NA	TRBJ2-2	TRBV12-3/TRBV12-4
CASSLKLQGAADGQYF	TGTGCCAGCAGCTTGAAACTACAGGGTGCGGCCGATGGGCAGTACTTC	NA	many	TRBJ2-7	TRBV7-9
CAISVGEGGHEQYF	TGTGCCATCAGCGTGGGAGAGGGGGGACACGAGCAGTACTTC	NA	many	TRBJ2-7	TRBV10-3
CSATPTGAEEQYF	TGCAGTGCTACACCGACAGGGGCGGAAGAGCAGTACTTC	TRBD1	many	TRBJ2-7	TRBV20-1
CASSYEGALNTEAFF	TGTGCCAGCAGTTACGAAGGGGCCTTGAACACTGAAGCTTTCTTT	NA	many	TRBJ1-1	TRBV6-2/TRBV6-3
CSVDVGQGSTEAFF	TGCAGCGTTGATGTGGGACAGGGGTCCACTGAAGCTTTCTTT	TRBD1	many	TRBJ1-1	TRBV29-1
CASGPQGATFF	TGTGCTAGTGGGCCACAGGGGGCAACTTTCTTT	TRBD1	NA	TRBJ1-1	TRBV12-5
CASSPRAALQETQYF	TGTGCCAGCAGCCCCCGTGCAGCTCTACAAGAGACCCAGTACTTC	NA	many	TRBJ2-5	TRBV11-3
CASSYVLDRAGGYEQYF	TGTGCCAGCAGTTATGTCCTGGACAGGGCTGGGGGATACGAGCAGTACTTC	TRBD1	few	TRBJ2-7	TRBV6-1
CASISGGAYNEQFF	TGTGCCAGCATTAGCGGGGGGGCGTACAATGAGCAGTTCTTC	TRBD2	many	TRBJ2-1	TRBV7-9
CASSYSTGPVNTEAFF	TGTGCCAGCAGTTACTCTACAGGACCCGTGAACACTGAAGCTTTCTTT	NA	few	TRBJ1-1	TRBV6-5
CSAEQGESSNQPQHF	TGCAGTGCTGAACAGGGGGAGAGTAGCAATCAGCCCCAGCATTTT	TRBD1	few	TRBJ1-5	TRBV20-1
CASRLTGKTEAFF	TGTGCCAGCAGGTTGACAGGGAAAACTGAAGCTTTCTTT	TRBD1	many	TRBJ1-1	TRBV6-1
CATSDLGRGLGYEQFF	TGTGCCACCAGCGACCTGGGGCGGGGTCTAGGGTATGAGCAGTTCTTC	NA	many	TRBJ2-1	TRBV24-1
CASSPGTGGGGYTF	TGTGCCAGTAGTCCTGGGACAGGGGGAGGTGGCTACACCTTC	TRBD1	many	TRBJ1-2	TRBV19
CASSLEGYMVSGNTIYF	TGTGCCAGCAGCTTAGAAGGTTACATGGTCTCTGGAAACACCATATATTTT	NA	many	TRBJ1-3	TRBV11-2
CATSWSSGGYNEQFF	TGTGCCACCAGTTGGTCTAGCGGGGGATACAATGAGCAGTTCTTC	TRBD2	many	TRBJ2-1	TRBV6-1
CASRTGRTDTQYF	TGCGCCAGCAGGACAGGAAGAACAGATACGCAGTATTTT	NA	many	TRBJ2-3	TRBV10-2
CASSLEGKSTDTQYF	TGCGCCAGCAGCTTGGAAGGAAAAAGCACAGATACGCAGTATTTT	NA	few	TRBJ2-3	TRBV5-1
CASSLRLAGDEQFF	TGCGCCAGCAGCCTTCGACTAGCGGGGGACGAGCAGTTCTTC	TRBD2	once	TRBJ2-1	TRBV4-1
CASSDRGRTGELFF	TGTGCCAGCAGTGACCGGGGCAGGACCGGGGAGCTGTTTTTT	NA	NA	TRBJ2-2	TRBV25-1
CASSLDRSAAGTYEQYF	TGTGCCAGCAGCTTGGATCGGTCTGCGGCGGGGACCTACGAGCAGTACTTC	NA	NA	TRBJ2-7	TRBV5-4
CASSLNDGDLAETQYF	TGTGCCAGCAGCTTAAATGACGGGGATCTTGCGGAGACCCAGTACTTC	NA	many	TRBJ2-5	TRBV7-3
CASRWRGLSTDTQYF	TGTGCCAGCCGATGGCGGGGTCTTAGCACAGATACGCAGTATTTT	NA	NA	TRBJ2-3	TRBV6-1
CASSLPSGSVDSYNEQFF	TGTGCCAGCAGCTTACCTAGCGGGAGTGTAGACTCCTACAATGAGCAGTTCTTC	TRBD2	many	TRBJ2-1	TRBV7-9
CATSDLGLFYEQYF	TGTGCCACCAGTGATTTGGGACTCTTCTACGAGCAGTACTTC	NA	NA	TRBJ2-7	TRBV24-1
CSAGPDRGHSPLHF	TGCAGTGCTGGCCCGGACAGGGGGCACTCACCCCTCCACTTT	TRBD1	many	TRBJ1-6	TRBV20-1